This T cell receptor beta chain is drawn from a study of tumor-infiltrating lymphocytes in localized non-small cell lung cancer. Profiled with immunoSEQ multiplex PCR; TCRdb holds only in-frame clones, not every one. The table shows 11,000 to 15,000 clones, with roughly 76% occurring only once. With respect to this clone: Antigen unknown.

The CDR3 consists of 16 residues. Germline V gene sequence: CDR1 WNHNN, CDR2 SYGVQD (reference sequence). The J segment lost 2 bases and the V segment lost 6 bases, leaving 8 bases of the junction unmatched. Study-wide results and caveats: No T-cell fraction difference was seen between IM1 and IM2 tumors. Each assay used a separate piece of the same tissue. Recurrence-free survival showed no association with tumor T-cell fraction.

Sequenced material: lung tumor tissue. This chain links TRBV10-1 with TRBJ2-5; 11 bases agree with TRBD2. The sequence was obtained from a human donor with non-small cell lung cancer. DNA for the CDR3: TGCGCCAGCAGCCTGACTAGCGGGGAAGGTCAAGAGACCCAGTACTTC. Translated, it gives CASSLTSGEGQETQYF.